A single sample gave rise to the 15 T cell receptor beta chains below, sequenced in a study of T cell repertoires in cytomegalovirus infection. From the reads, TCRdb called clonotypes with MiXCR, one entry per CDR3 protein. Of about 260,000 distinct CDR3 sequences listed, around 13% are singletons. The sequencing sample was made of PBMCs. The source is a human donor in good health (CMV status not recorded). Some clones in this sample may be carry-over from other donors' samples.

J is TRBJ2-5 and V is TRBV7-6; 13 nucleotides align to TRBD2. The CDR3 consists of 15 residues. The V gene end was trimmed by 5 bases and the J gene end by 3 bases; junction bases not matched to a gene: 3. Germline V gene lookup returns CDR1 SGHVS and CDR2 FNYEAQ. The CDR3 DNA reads TGTGCCAGCAGCCCCGGGACTAGCGGGGAAGAGACCCAGTACTTC. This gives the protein CASSPGTSGEETQYF.

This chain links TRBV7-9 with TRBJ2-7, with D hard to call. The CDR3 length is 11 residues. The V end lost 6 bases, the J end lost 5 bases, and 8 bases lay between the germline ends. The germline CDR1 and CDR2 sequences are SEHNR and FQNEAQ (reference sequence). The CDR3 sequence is CASRQSNEQYF. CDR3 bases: TGTGCCAGCAGGCAATCAAACGAGCAGTACTTC.

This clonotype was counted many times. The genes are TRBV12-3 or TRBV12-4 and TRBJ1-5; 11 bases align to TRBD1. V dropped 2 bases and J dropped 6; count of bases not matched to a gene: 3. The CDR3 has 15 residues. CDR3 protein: CASSLQGTGGQPQHF. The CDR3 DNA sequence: TGTGCCAGCAGTTTACAGGGGACAGGGGGTCAGCCCCAGCATTTT.

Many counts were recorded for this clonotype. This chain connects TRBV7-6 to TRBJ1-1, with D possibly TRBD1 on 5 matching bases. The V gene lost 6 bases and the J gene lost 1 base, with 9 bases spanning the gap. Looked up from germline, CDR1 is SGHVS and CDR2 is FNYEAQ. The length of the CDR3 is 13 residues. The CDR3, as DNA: TGTGCCAGCAGGCGGGGGGGGAACACTGAAGCTTTCTTT. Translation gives CASRRGGNTEAFF.

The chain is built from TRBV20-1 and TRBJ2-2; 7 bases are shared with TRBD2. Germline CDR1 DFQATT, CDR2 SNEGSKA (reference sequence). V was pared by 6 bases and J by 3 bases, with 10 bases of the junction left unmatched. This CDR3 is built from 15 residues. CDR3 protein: CSAEGPSGYTGELFF. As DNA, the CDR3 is TGCAGTGCCGAAGGCCCTAGCGGATACACCGGGGAGCTGTTTTTT.

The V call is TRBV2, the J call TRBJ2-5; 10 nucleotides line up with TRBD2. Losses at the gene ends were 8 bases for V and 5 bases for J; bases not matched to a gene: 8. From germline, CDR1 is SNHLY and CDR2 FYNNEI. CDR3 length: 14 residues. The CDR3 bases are TGTGCCAGCCACAGCGGGGGGGCGGGGGAGACCCAGTACTTC. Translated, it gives CASHSGGAGETQYF.

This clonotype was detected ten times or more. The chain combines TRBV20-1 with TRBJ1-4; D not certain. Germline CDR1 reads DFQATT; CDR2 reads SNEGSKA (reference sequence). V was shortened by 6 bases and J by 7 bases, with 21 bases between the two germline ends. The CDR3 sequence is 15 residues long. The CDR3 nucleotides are TGCAGTGCCCCGAAGGGTGGGAGCACGGCTGAAAAACTGTTTTTT. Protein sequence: CSAPKGGSTAEKLFF.

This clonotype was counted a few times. In nucleotides, the CDR3 is TGTGCCAGCAGCTTACTGGGGGCGGTTCCCGGGGAGCTGTTTTTT. Translating it yields CASSLLGAVPGELFF. This rearrangement joins TRBV7-2 to TRBJ2-2, with D possibly TRBD1 on 6 matching bases. The germline V gene encodes CDR1 SGHTA and CDR2 FQGNSA. The CDR3 sequence is 15 residues long. V lost 2 bases and J 6 bases, leaving 13 bases between the germline ends.

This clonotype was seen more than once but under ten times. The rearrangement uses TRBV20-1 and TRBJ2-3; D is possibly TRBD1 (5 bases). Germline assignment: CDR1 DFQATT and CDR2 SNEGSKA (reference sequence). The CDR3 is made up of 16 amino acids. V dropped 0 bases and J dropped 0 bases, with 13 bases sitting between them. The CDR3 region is CSARDQGTSSTDTQYF. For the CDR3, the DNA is TGCAGTGCTAGAGATCAGGGCACCTCTAGCACAGATACGCAGTATTTT.

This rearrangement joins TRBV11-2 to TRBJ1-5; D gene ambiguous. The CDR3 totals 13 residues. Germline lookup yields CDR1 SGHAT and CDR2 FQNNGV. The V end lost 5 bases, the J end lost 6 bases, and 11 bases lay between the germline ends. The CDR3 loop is CASSASWIQPQHF. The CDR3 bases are TGTGCCAGCAGCGCATCATGGATTCAGCCCCAGCATTTT.

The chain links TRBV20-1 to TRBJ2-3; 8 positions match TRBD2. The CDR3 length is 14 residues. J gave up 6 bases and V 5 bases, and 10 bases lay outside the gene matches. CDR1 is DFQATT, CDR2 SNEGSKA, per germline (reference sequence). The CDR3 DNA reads TGCAGTGCTTTTAGCGGGGAGATGCGGGATACGCAGTATTTT. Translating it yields CSAFSGEMRDTQYF.

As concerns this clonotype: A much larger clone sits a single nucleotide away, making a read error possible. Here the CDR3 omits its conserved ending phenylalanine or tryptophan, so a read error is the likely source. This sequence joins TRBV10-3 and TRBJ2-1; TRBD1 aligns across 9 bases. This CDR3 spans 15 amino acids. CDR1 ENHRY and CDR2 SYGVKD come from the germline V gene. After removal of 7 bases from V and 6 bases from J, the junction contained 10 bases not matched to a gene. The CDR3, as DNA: TGTGCCATCACCCAAGGACAGGGGACCGGCAATGAGCAGTTCCTC. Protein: CAITQGQGTGNEQFL.

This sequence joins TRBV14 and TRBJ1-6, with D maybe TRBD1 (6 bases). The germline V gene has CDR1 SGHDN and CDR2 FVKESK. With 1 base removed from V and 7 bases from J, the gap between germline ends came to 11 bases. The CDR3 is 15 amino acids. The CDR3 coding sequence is TGTGCCAGCAGCCAAGGGGCAGGGGCAAATTCACCCCTCCACTTT. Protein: CASSQGAGANSPLHF.

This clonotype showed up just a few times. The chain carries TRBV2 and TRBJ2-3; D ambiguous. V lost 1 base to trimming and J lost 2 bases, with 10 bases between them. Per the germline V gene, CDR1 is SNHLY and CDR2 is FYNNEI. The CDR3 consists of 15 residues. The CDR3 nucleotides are TGTGCCAGCAGTGAAGAATGGGATTACACAGATACGCAGTATTTT. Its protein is CASSEEWDYTDTQYF.

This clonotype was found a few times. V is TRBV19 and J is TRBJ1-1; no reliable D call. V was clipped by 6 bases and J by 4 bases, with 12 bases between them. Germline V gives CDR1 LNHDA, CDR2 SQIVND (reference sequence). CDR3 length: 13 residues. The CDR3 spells CASRDTPGTEAFF. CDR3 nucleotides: TGTGCCAGTAGAGACACGCCGGGCACTGAAGCTTTCTTT.